This T cell receptor beta chain was observed in a study of regulatory T cells in long-lasting Graves disease. Overall study findings and caveats: Sampling was limited to peripheral blood rather than thyroid tissue.

Concerning this clonotype itself: Its antigen remains unknown.

iRepertoire HTBI primers and Arm-PCR of CDR3 regions built TCR beta libraries. TCRdb used MiXCR to reprocess the multiplex PCR reads, holding one entry per CDR3 protein. Here the sample spans approximately 380,000 distinct CDR3 sequences, about 20% being singletons. Germline assignment: CDR1 LGHDT and CDR2 YNNKEL (reference sequence). Trimming removed 4 bases from V and 5 bases from J; junction bases left unmatched: 4. CDR3 size: 15 residues. The time point was: persistent/refractory GD, antithyroid drugs over 5 years with positive TRAb. Construction of the TCR library relied on RNA isolated from PBMCs.

This chain connects TRBV3-1 to TRBJ2-3; 12 bases are shared with TRBD2. The starting material was peripheral blood mononuclear cells (PBMCs), obtained when the disease was refractory, from a patient treated with antithyroid drugs. The sequence derives from a female donor with Graves disease. CDR3 region: CASSPTSGRGDTQYF. CDR3 bases: TGTGCCAGCAGCCCGACTAGCGGGAGAGGAGATACGCAGTATTTT.